This TCR beta chain was recovered during a study of T cell repertoires in cytomegalovirus infection. Comment on this clonotype: Its antigen is not identified.

Trimming removed 4 bases from V and 5 bases from J, with 10 bases in between. Per germline, CDR1 SGHTA and CDR2 FQGTGA. CDR3 size: 13 residues. TCRdb passed the reads through MiXCR, listing each CDR3 protein once. Among fewer than 1,000,000 distinct CDR3 sequences listed, around 32% were seen once. Study observations and caveats: Dominating the ex vivo response were TCR beta clonotypes that were CMV-specific and HLA-C-restricted. Cumulated frequencies of public TCR beta families served to identify carriers of CMV plus the relevant HLA.

The chain combines TRBV7-3 with TRBJ2-3; tentative D call: TRBD2 (5 bases). This receptor was obtained from a human donor in good health (CMV status not recorded). Some clones in this sample may be carry-over from other donors' samples. Sequences were derived from cultured CD8+ T cells from PBMCs, sampled from culture after CMV antigen stimulation. CDR3 DNA sequence: TGTGCCAGCAGCTCCCGGGAACTAGATACGCAGTATTTT. Its protein is CASSSRELDTQYF.